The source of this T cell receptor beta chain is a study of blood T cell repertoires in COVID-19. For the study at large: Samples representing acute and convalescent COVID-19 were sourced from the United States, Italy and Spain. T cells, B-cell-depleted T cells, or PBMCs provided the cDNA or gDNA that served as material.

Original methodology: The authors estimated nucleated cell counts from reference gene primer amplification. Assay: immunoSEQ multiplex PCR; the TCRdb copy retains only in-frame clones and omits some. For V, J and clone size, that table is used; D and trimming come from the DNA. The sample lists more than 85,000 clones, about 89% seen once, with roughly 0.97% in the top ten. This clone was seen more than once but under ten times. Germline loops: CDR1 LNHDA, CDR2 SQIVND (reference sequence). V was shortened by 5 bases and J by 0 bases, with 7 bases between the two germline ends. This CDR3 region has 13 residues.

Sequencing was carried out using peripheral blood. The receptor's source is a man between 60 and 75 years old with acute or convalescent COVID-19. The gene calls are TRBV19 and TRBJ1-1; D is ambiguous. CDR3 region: CASSYSMNTEAFF. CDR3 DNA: TGTGCCAGTAGTTACAGCATGAACACTGAAGCTTTCTTT.